This T cell receptor (beta chain) stems from a study of blood T cell repertoires in COVID-19 (dated by TCRdb to 2019 to 2021). About the investigation overall: The collaborator samples originated in the United States, Italy and Spain and spanned the acute and convalescent phases of COVID-19. Deeply sampled blood TCRbeta repertoires from subjects exposed to, actively infected with, or recovered from COVID-19 were included in the dataset. The samples were drawn from two sources: the first 160 participants of the ongoing ImmuneRACE study, and 950 to 1,500 subjects contributed by 6 global collaborators. Where available, HLA class I and class II types were obtained from metadata supplied by the sample provider rather than from assay-based typing. The repertoires were released in a freely available public database meant as a resource for research on the immune response to SARS-CoV-2. Sample metadata almost always included a de-identified subject ID, COVID-19 status, age in years and sex. The prospective study material was composed of cDNA or gDNA derived from T cells, B-cell-depleted T cells, or PBMCs. Here is what the overall study found, with its caveats: Clinical and demographic metadata were provided uncurated, with the amount varying by source and participant.

One collaborating source in Seattle enrolled patients while the patients were actively infected and followed the patients over time throughout the course of disease. Whole blood was collected in K2EDTA tubes by collaborating institutions according to the institutions' own protocols. Collaborator samples were shipped for TCRbeta analysis as frozen whole blood, isolated PBMCs, or DNA extracted from either sample type. In regard to this clone: Its antigen is currently not known. No clone much larger than this one lies a single base away; base qualities are absent.

TCRbeta CDR3 regions were amplified from genomic DNA using the immunoSEQ Assay, a bias-controlled multiplex PCR. The original methods were these. Nucleated cell counts per sample were estimated from amplification of reference gene primers within the assay. Sequence reads were collapsed and filtered to measure the absolute abundance of every unique TCRbeta CDR3 rearrangement. For each sample, productive Simpson clonality was calculated as the square root of Simpson's diversity index over productive rearrangements. TCRdb mirrors the immuneACCESS table, restricted to in-frame sequences. Some clones are absent from its copies; in checked studies, under half trace to an unresolved V gene, and the reason for the others is unknown. That table is the source of V, J and clone size, and D and trimming were worked out from the DNA. A total of 250,000 to 350,000 clones appear in this sample, 90% of them only once. Less than 3.5% of the sample is held by the ten biggest clonotypes.

Taken from cysteine to phenylalanine, the CDR3 has 19 residues. Only the CDR3 DNA is retained, 57 bases long and in frame from the first base. The sequencing sample was made of peripheral blood. This receptor chain uses TRBV21-1 and TRBJ1-3. TRBV21-1 is marked as a pseudogene. This TCR was recovered from a woman aged 30 to 39 with COVID-19, enrolled during active disease. For the CDR3, the sequence is CASSLRIQLLPSSGNTIYF. The DNA is TGTGCCAGCAGCCTTCGGATACAACTACTACCTAGCTCTGGAAACACCATATATTTT.